These 5 T cell receptor beta chains originate from one sample sequenced in a study of T cell responses to AZD1222 COVID-19 vaccine. This table comes from immunoSEQ multiplex PCR, and its TCRdb copy is limited to in-frame clones, with some not included. The sample lists 120,000 or so clones, 75% to 85% occurring once. The material was peripheral blood, obtained 28 days after the second AZD1222 dose. The origin of the receptors is an adult who received the AZD1222 COVID-19 vaccine.

V and J are TRBV18 and TRBJ2-2; D is undetermined. The germline V gene has CDR1 KGHSH and CDR2 LQKENI. V lost 6 bases and J 2 bases, leaving 16 bases between the germline ends. The CDR3 is 16 residues long. The CDR3 DNA reads as TGTGCCAGCTCGGAAGGAGTTGCGTCTAACACCGGGGAGCTGTTTTTT. Amino acid sequence: CASSEGVASNTGELFF.

The J gene is TRBJ1-6, the V gene TRBV6-6; 7 bases are shared with TRBD1. V gave up 6 bases and J gave up 7 bases; unmatched junction bases: 6. The CDR3 contains 14 residues. Germline CDR1 MNHNY, CDR2 SVGAGI (reference sequence). DNA of the CDR3: TGTGCCAGCAGCCCCGACAGGGTCAATTCACCCCTCCACTTT. Translated: CASSPDRVNSPLHF.

V usage is TRBV24-1 and J usage is TRBJ1-2, with TRBD1 matching 7 bases. After removal of 3 bases from V and 7 bases from J, the junction contained 10 bases not matched to a gene. From germline, CDR1 is KGHDR and CDR2 SFDVKD. This CDR3 region has 15 residues. The CDR3 loop reads CATSDPPSGGSGYTF. As DNA, the CDR3 is TGTGCCACCAGTGATCCCCCCTCAGGGGGATCTGGCTACACCTTC.

The rearrangement joins TRBV4-2 to TRBJ1-2; D is undetermined. Germline V gene data show CDR1 as LGHNA and CDR2 as YNFKEQ. V dropped 1 base and J dropped 3 bases, with 15 bases sitting between them. This CDR3 is 16 amino acids long. The chain's CDR3 is CASSQVGGSGDYGYTF. The CDR3 DNA reads TGTGCCAGCAGCCAAGTCGGCGGGAGTGGGGACTATGGCTACACCTTC.

This chain uses TRBV5-5 with TRBJ1-2; 7 positions match TRBD1. Per the germline V gene, CDR1 is SGHKS and CDR2 is YYEKEE (reference sequence). The CDR3 is 14 amino acids. Trimming took 0 bases from V and 8 from J; bases not matched to a gene: 7. The CDR3 DNA follows: TGTGCCAGCAGCTTGGGGGAGGGGGCCTACGGCTACACCTTC. The encoded protein is CASSLGEGAYGYTF.